This T cell receptor (beta chain) was identified in a study of PD-L1 blockade in urothelial cancer (dated 2017 in TCRdb). Regarding the research as a whole: Every patient began therapy in the mid-2010s and was given atezolizumab 1,200 mg intravenously every 3 weeks. Twenty-five of 29 patients were males with bladder-origin urothelial cancer, and about two thirds of the roughly 30 reported a prior smoking history. Patients had an ECOG performance status of 0 or 1 and had received between 0 and 3 prior chemotherapy regimens. Blood samples were analyzed 3 weeks after the start of treatment (second dose) and 6 weeks after the start of treatment. A median of 141,255 T cells and 85,000 or so unique TCRs was obtained from blood samples, and a median clonality of roughly 0.08 was observed. Somatic, immune and clinical correlates of response to PD-L1 blockade with atezolizumab in urothelial cancer were the focus of an exploratory multi-omic analysis. Pretreatment tumor samples, along with matched peripheral blood collected serially before and after atezolizumab treatment, underwent TCR sequencing. Durable clinical benefit meant progression-free survival longer than 6 months, and TCR features were also tested against progression-free and overall survival. Whole exome sequencing and RNA sequencing of pretreatment tumors were performed alongside TCR sequencing in the same patients. Nine patients achieved durable clinical benefit and approximately 20 did not. Pretreatment blood TCR-seq was available for 30 or so patients, at least one posttreatment blood collection was obtained for around 25 patients, and tumor TCR-seq was available for around 25 patients.

Read against the paper, the sample's time point label means: pretreatment peripheral blood. A total of roughly 30 patients with locally advanced or metastatic urothelial carcinoma, treated at Memorial Sloan Kettering on a trial protocol, made up the cohort. Peripheral blood mononuclear cells were collected from each patient pretreatment and during treatment, giving between 1 and 8 total time points per patient. The Qiagen DNeasy Blood extraction kit was used to purify genomic DNA from total PBMCs and from tumor samples. PBMCs were collected pretreatment and during treatment, and were isolated and stored as previously described. The research as a whole found: Improved progression-free and overall survival was associated with having pretreatment peripheral blood TCR clonality below the median. Because of the small sample size (n ≈ 30) and the many exploratory analyses performed, the results are intended to be regarded as hypothesis-generating. Among patients with durable benefit, tumor-associated TCR clones showed greater expansion in peripheral blood 3 weeks after treatment started (n = 22, p = 0.022).

V is pruned by 5 bases and J by 2 bases, leaving 3 bases of the junction without a gene match. Reading from cysteine to phenylalanine, the CDR3 counts 15 amino acids. Only CDR3 DNA is held: 45 bases, read in frame from base 1. The germline V gene supplies CDR1 MRHNA and CDR2 SNTAGT. Comments on this clone: The specificity of this receptor is unknown. No per-base quality is available; no much larger clone lies one base away.

Synthetic TCR analog templates were spiked into each PCR to estimate absolute template abundance from read counts. TCRbeta CDR3 regions were amplified from genomic DNA with bias-controlled V and J gene primers using the immunoSEQ assay. Sequencing of rearranged TCRbeta segments was performed at approximately 20X coverage. Concerning the study's data processing: Clustering was used to correct sequencing errors, and CDR3s were annotated against IMGT so that V, D and J genes could be assigned. Only productive TCRbeta rearrangements were used in downstream analyses, excluding out-of-frame or stop-codon sequences. To compute clonality, Shannon entropy was normalized by the log of the number of unique productive sequences and then subtracted from one. Clones differing between time points or between blood and tumor were identified using Fisher's exact test with Benjamini-Hochberg correction, with an adjusted p below 0.01 applied as the threshold. This is the immuneACCESS table as TCRdb keeps it, with only in-frame sequences that have V and J called. A part of the clones is gone; compared with another copy, unresolved V genes explain less than half, and the rest is unexplained. V, J and clone size reflect that table, while D and trimming were determined from the DNA. Within this sample are about 39,000 clones, with approximately 89% of them counted one time only. The top ten constitute 10% to 12% of the sample.

The rearranged segments are TRBV6-4 and TRBJ1-5; 10 central bases correspond to TRBD1. The sample here was PBMCs, taken around atezolizumab (anti-PD-L1) treatment. The sequence was collected from an older woman with urothelial cancer. The nucleotides are TGTGCCAGCAGTCCCGGGACAGGGGGCAATCAGCCCCAGCATTTT. It translates as CASSPGTGGNQPQHF.